This is a list of T cell receptor beta chains from one sample in a study of T cell responses to AZD1222 COVID-19 vaccine. The table came from immunoSEQ multiplex PCR; TCRdb's copy has only in-frame clones and leaves some out. The sample lists some 94,000 clones; 70% to 90% were seen once. Sequencing used peripheral blood, obtained on day 0 of AZD1222 vaccination. The receptors stem from an adult in good health. The CDR3 runs from the conserved cysteine through the conserved F or W. D genes are given only for firm matches. Size is omitted from some rows. Given values are once, few, many or a class for expanded clones.

clone_size	j_call	d_call	v_call	cdr3_nt	cdr3_aa
few	TRBJ1-1	-	TRBV19	TGTGCCAGTAGCATCAAACGGGAAACTGAAGCTTTCTTT	CASSIKRETEAFF
-	TRBJ2-5	TRBD1	TRBV25-1	TGTGCCAGCAGTCCCCCAGGGACAGGGGGAGAGACCCAGTACTTC	CASSPPGTGGETQYF
-	TRBJ1-4	TRBD1	TRBV5-1	TGTGCCAGCAGCTTAACCGGGACAGGGGTCGAAAAACTGTTTTTT	CASSLTGTGVEKLFF
-	TRBJ2-1	-	TRBV12-3/TRBV12-4	TGTGCCAGCAGACTGGGCAATGAGCAGTTCTTC	CASRLGNEQFF
-	TRBJ1-5	-	TRBV6-5	TGTGCCAGCAGTTACGACTATAATCAGCCCCAGCATTTT	CASSYDYNQPQHF
-	TRBJ1-1	-	TRBV10-3	TGTGCCATCAGTGACAGGGGAACCATAAACACTGAAGCTTTCTTT	CAISDRGTINTEAFF
-	TRBJ1-4	-	TRBV19	TGTGCCACGTCGGCGGGGAGAAGCCATTTCTTT	CATSAGRSHFF
-	TRBJ1-1	-	TRBV7-9	TGTGCCAGCAGCCCAACAGACGGGACCACGAACACTGAAGCTTTCTTT	CASSPTDGTTNTEAFF
-	TRBJ2-7	-	TRBV6-2/TRBV6-3	TGTGCCAGCAGTAAGGACGGCCCCTACGAGCAGTACTTC	CASSKDGPYEQYF
-	TRBJ2-2	TRBD2	TRBV7-2	TGTGCCAGCAGCCACGGCTCTTTGCTAGCTAGCGGCACCGGGGAGCTGTTTTTT	CASSHGSLLASGTGELFF
-	TRBJ2-1	-	TRBV7-2	TGTGCCAGCAGCTTAGGCCCGCGGGCCTACAATGAGCAGTTCTTC	CASSLGPRAYNEQFF
-	TRBJ1-6	-	TRBV2	TGTGCCACCACACCGACCGATCGGGGTACCCTCCACTTT	CATTPTDRGTLHF
few	TRBJ1-4	-	TRBV15	TGTGCCACCAGCAAAAACCTGGCTGCAACTAATGAAAAACTGTTTTTT	CATSKNLAATNEKLFF
-	TRBJ2-1	TRBD2	TRBV7-9	TGTGCCAGCAGCCTCGGACTAGCGGGTAACAATGAGCAGTTCTTC	CASSLGLAGNNEQFF
-	TRBJ1-2	-	TRBV5-4	TGTGCCAGCAGCTTGGCCTTAGGCCCAGGCTATGGCTACACCTTC	CASSLALGPGYGYTF
-	TRBJ2-3	-	TRBV4-1	TGCGCCAGCAGCCTGGGCGGACAGCCCACAGATACGCAGTATTTT	CASSLGGQPTDTQYF
-	TRBJ2-6	-	TRBV6-2/TRBV6-3	TGTGCCAGCAGTGGTGGCACTCCAAGCTCTGGGGCCAACGTCCTGACTTTC	CASSGGTPSSGANVLTF
once	TRBJ2-1	TRBD1	TRBV2	TGTGCCAGCAAGGGGGGACAGGGCTACAATGAGCAGTTCTTC	CASKGGQGYNEQFF
-	TRBJ1-1	-	TRBV5-1	TGTGCCAGCAGCAGAGGGGGAAAAAACACTGAAGCTTTCTTT	CASSRGGKNTEAFF
-	TRBJ2-7	TRBD2	TRBV19	TGTGCCACCTCAGCGGGGGCTAGCTCCTACGAGCAGTACTTC	CATSAGASSYEQYF
-	TRBJ2-1	-	TRBV7-9	TGTGCCAGCTCCGGGATAGGATTTTACAATGAGCAGTTCTTC	CASSGIGFYNEQFF
-	TRBJ2-7	TRBD2	TRBV6-4	TGTGCCAGCATTAGGGACCCGGGACTAGCGGGGGCCAGGCAGTACTTC	CASIRDPGLAGARQYF
-	TRBJ1-2	TRBD1	TRBV5-1	TGCGCCAGCAGCCGGGGACAGGGGTCAACCCAAATGACTAACTATGGCTACACCTTC	CASSRGQGSTQMTNYGYTF
once	TRBJ1-5	TRBD1	TRBV19	TGTGCCAGTAGTATAGTTCCAGGGGGAAATCAGCCCCAGCATTTT	CASSIVPGGNQPQHF
-	TRBJ2-5	-	TRBV7-2	TGTGCCAGCAGCTTGTCCCTGGGTGGGCCCCGGGAGACCCAGTACTTC	CASSLSLGGPRETQYF
-	TRBJ1-1	-	TRBV29-1	TGCAGTGGCACAAACACTGAAGCTTTCTTT	CSGTNTEAFF
few	TRBJ2-3	TRBD2	TRBV6-4	TGTGCCAGCAGTGAGGCGGGAGGTCGAGATACGCAGTATTTT	CASSEAGGRDTQYF
-	TRBJ1-6	TRBD1	TRBV19	TGTGCCAGTAGGGCAGGGGGATTCTCGAATTCACCCCTCCACTTT	CASRAGGFSNSPLHF
once	TRBJ2-5	-	TRBV6-6	TGTGCCAGCAGTTCCACAGGGAGCAGTGAGACCCAGTACTTC	CASSSTGSSETQYF
-	TRBJ1-6	TRBD1	TRBV5-4	TGTGCCAGCAGAAAGGGACAGGGGGCGAATAATTCACCCCTCCACTTT	CASRKGQGANNSPLHF
-	TRBJ1-3	TRBD1	TRBV25-1	TGTGCCAGCAGCCGACAGGGAGCGTATGGAAACACCATATATTTT	CASSRQGAYGNTIYF
-	TRBJ1-3	-	TRBV19	TGTGCCAGTAGTCAACAGCTGGGGGGAAACACCATATATTTT	CASSQQLGGNTIYF
few	TRBJ1-1	TRBD1	TRBV4-2	TGTGCCAGCAGCCAAAGTGGGGACAGGCCGCACACTGAAGCTTTCTTT	CASSQSGDRPHTEAFF
once	TRBJ2-3	TRBD2	TRBV7-6	TGTGCCAGCATGACGGGGGGGCCGGGGGCTACGCAGTATTTT	CASMTGGPGATQYF
-	TRBJ2-2	TRBD1	TRBV7-3	TGTGCCAGCAGCTCAATACAGGGGGCGAGTTACGGGGAGCTGTTTTTT	CASSSIQGASYGELFF
-	TRBJ2-3	-	TRBV5-8	TGTGCCAGCAGACTCCGGGACCGGGACACAGATACGCAGTATTTT	CASRLRDRDTDTQYF
-	TRBJ2-5	-	TRBV6-1	TGTGCCAGCAGTGAACAGACAGGCTCTCAAGAGACCCAGTACTTC	CASSEQTGSQETQYF
once	TRBJ1-1	-	TRBV12-3/TRBV12-4	TGTGCCAGCAGTTTAGCGGTTTACACTGAAGCTTTCTTT	CASSLAVYTEAFF
-	TRBJ1-6	-	TRBV11-1	TGTGCCAGCAGTCCACACAGAGATTCACCCCTCCACTTT	CASSPHRDSPLHF
-	TRBJ2-5	TRBD2	TRBV14	TGTGCCAGCAGCCAGGTAGCGGGCAAGGGGACCCAGTACTTC	CASSQVAGKGTQYF
-	TRBJ2-3	-	TRBV6-2/TRBV6-3	TGTGCCAGCAGTTATTCGGCCAACAGGTTCGATACGCAGTATTTT	CASSYSANRFDTQYF
-	TRBJ1-6	TRBD1	TRBV10-1	TGCGCCAGCAGAGACAGGGGGGTGATGACGGTCCATAATTCACCCCTCCACTTT	CASRDRGVMTVHNSPLHF
-	TRBJ1-5	TRBD1	TRBV5-1	TGTGCCAGCAGCTTGAGCGGGACAGCCAATCAGCCCCAGCATTTT	CASSLSGTANQPQHF
-	TRBJ1-1	-	TRBV3-1/TRBV3-2	TGTGCCAGCAGCCCCGGGACACTGAACACTGAAGCTTTCTTT	CASSPGTLNTEAFF
-	TRBJ1-4	TRBD1	TRBV29-1	TGCAGCGTTGCTACAGGGGTGGAAAAACTGTTTTTT	CSVATGVEKLFF
-	TRBJ1-6	-	TRBV5-6	TGTGCCAGCAGCCCCCTGACGGGGGGCGAGTATAATTCACCCCTCCACTTT	CASSPLTGGEYNSPLHF
-	TRBJ2-1	-	TRBV7-2	TGTGCCAGCAGCTTAGCGCGAGGTAGCGACCTGAATGAGCAGTTCTTC	CASSLARGSDLNEQFF
-	TRBJ1-2	-	TRBV5-6	TGTGCCAGCAGCTCCGGGCCGGATGAGTACACCTTC	CASSSGPDEYTF